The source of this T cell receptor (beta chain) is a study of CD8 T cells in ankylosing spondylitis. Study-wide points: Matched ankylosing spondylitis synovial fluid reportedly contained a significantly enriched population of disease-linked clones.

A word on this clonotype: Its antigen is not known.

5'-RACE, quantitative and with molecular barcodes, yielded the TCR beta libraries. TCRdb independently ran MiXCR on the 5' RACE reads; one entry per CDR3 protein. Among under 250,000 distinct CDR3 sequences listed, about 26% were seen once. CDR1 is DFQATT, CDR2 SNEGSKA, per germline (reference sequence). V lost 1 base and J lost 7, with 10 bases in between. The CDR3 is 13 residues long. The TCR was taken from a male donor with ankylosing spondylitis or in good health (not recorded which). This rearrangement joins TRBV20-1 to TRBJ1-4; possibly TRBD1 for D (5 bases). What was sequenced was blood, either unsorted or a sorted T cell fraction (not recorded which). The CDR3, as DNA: TGCAGTGCTAGAGTCGCAGGGCTTGAAAAACTGTTTTTT. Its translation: CSARVAGLEKLFF.